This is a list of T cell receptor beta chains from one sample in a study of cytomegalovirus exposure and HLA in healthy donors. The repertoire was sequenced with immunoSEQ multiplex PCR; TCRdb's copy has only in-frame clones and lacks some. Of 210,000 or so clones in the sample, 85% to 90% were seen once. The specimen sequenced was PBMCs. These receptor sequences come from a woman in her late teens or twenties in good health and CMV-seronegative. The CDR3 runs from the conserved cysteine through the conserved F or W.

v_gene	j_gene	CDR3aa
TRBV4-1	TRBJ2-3	CASSQETAIHTDTQYF
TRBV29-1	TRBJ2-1	CSVGTRLAGRGEQFF
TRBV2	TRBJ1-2	CASSDGGALGYTF
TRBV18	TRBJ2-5	CASSPTRIQVGRSPQETQYF
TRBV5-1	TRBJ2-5	CASSQPAGGRETQYF
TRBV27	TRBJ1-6	CASSFSRDSPLHF
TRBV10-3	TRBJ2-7	CAISEPPGQGAYEQYF
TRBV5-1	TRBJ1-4	CASSWDSRGSEKLFF
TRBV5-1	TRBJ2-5	CASSLASGYQETQYF
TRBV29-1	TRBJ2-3	CSVEAVQTGYF
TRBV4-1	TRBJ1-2	CASSQSQGQVPVYGYTF
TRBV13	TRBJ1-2	CASSLNRAYGYTF
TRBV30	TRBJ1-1	CAWDLGGNTEAFF
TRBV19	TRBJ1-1	CASSDRGGTLHTEAFF
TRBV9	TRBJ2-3	CASSAYRDLDTQYF
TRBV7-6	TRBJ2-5	CASSLAYPSGNQGGTQYF
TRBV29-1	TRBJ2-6	CSVEDRQGGANVLTF
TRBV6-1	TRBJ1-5	CASRRGQGAVQPQHF
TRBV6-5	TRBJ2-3	CATQPAGAFTDTQYF
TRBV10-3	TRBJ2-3	CAISESIGTSGSDTQYF
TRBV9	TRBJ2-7	CASSVGGGRVGEQYF
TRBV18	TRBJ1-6	CASSPPRGGSIVSLHF
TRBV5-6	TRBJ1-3	CASSFFTGAGNTIYF
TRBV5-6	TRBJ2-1	CASSRGTGGFYNEQFF